This T cell receptor (beta chain) was sequenced during a study of T cell responses to AZD1222 COVID-19 vaccine. Study-wide points: Clonal diversity was possibly underestimated, and the donors were mostly white British, with more females. The reported proportion of spike-specific TCRs targeting unmutated variant regions was nearly half. Baseline serology detected seropositivity in only a handful of AZD1222 recipients. Spike-specific TCRs gained breadth and depth after people received two AZD1222 doses.

Details on this clone: Its antigen remains unidentified.

Assay: immunoSEQ multiplex PCR; the TCRdb copy retains only in-frame clones and omits some. The sample includes 200,000 to 250,000 clones, approximately 94% seen only once; the top ten take 1.5% to 2%. Germline lookup yields CDR1 LNHDA and CDR2 SQIVND (reference sequence). The CDR3 consists of 15 residues. The junction had 9 bases not matched to a gene; V was cut back by 6 bases and J by 3 bases. Material: peripheral blood, obtained 28 days after the second dose of the MenACWY control vaccine. The chain carries TRBV19 and TRBJ1-1, with 8 bases that match TRBD1. This clonotype originated in an adult who received the MenACWY meningococcal vaccine as a control. The CDR3 spells CASSQGARGYTEAFF. DNA of the CDR3: TGTGCCAGTAGCCAGGGGGCGCGAGGGTACACTGAAGCTTTCTTT. Full variable domain (outside the CDR3, taken from reference TRBV19 and TRBJ1-1): DGGITQSPKYLFRKEGQNVTLSCEQNLNHDAMYWYRQDPGQGLRLIYYSQIVNDFQKGDIAEGYSVSREKKESFPLTVTSAQKNPTAFYLCASSQGARGYTEAFFGQGTRLTVV.